The present T cell receptor beta chain was sequenced within a study of blood T cell repertoires in COVID-19 (dated by TCRdb to 2020 to 2021). Regarding the research as a whole: Samples covering the acute and convalescent phases of COVID-19 were provided by collaborators in the United States, Italy and Spain. The repertoires were made available in a free public database intended to serve as a resource for research on the immune response to SARS-CoV-2. The sample metadata nearly always contained a de-identified subject ID, COVID-19 status, age in years and sex. Samples were obtained from the ongoing ImmuneRACE study (first 160 participants) and from about 1,300 subjects provided by 6 global collaborators. The material from the prospective study consisted of cDNA or gDNA derived from T cells, B-cell-depleted T cells, or PBMCs. Subjects who had been exposed to COVID-19, were actively infected with it, or had recovered from it provided the deeply sampled blood TCRbeta repertoires that made up the dataset. HLA class I and class II types, where available, came from metadata supplied by the sample provider rather than from assay-based typing. What the work shows at the level of the full study, not this receptor alone: The amount of clinical and demographic metadata varied by source and participant and was provided uncurated.

About this clone itself: Its antigen is still unknown. No much larger clone is present one base from it, and per-base qualities are unavailable.

Each collaborating institution followed its own protocols to collect whole blood in K2EDTA tubes. For TCRbeta analysis, collaborators shipped samples as frozen whole blood, isolated PBMCs, or DNA extracted from either of those sample types. The immunoSEQ Assay, a bias-controlled multiplex PCR, was used to amplify TCRbeta CDR3 regions from genomic DNA. The study's processing was this. The number of nucleated cells in each sample was estimated by amplification of reference gene primers within the assay. Sequence reads were collapsed and filtered to measure the absolute abundance of every unique TCRbeta CDR3 rearrangement. For each sample, productive Simpson clonality was calculated by taking the square root of Simpson's diversity index across productive rearrangements. In its TCRdb copy, this immuneACCESS table keeps in-frame sequences only and misses some clones. Where compared with another copy, unresolved V genes explain less than half of these, and the others have no known cause. That table is the source of V, J and clone size, and D and trimming were worked out from the DNA. This sample has about 120,000 clones in its table, and 90% of those were observed once. The top ten hold approximately 1.9% of the sample.

This receptor was identified in a human donor with active COVID-19. The donor label of this sample is uncertain. The sequencing input was peripheral blood.

CDR3 sequence: CASSPGSTDTQYF. The sequence in DNA is TGTGCCAGCAGCCCCGGGAGCACAGATACGCAGTATTTT. The receptor chain draws on TRBV5-4 and TRBJ2-3, with the D gene not clear enough to name. From cysteine to phenylalanine, the CDR3 is 13 amino acids long. Only CDR3 DNA remains: 39 bases, in frame from the first base. CDR1 and CDR2, looked up from the germline V gene (reference sequence), are SGHNT and YYREEE. V is clipped by 4 bases and J by 0 bases, and the sequence between their germline boundaries is 6 bases long. The full variable domain, completed from the reference TRBV5-4 and TRBJ2-3 proteins outside the CDR3, reads ETGVTQSPTHLIKTRGQQVTLRCSSQSGHNTVSWYQQALGQGPQFIFQYYREEENGRGNFPPRFSGLQFPNYSSELNVNALELDDSALYLCASSPGSTDTQYFGPGTRLTVL.